The present TCR beta chain was sequenced within a study of cytomegalovirus exposure and HLA in healthy donors. Study-wide context: Earlier findings included some 100 million unique TCR beta sequences obtained from about 180 million T cells. Broader study findings: Several of the most significant clusters appeared linked to common viral pathogens, based on a later analysis. Earlier analysis yielded a pattern in which most TCR beta V segments were productive about 87% or about 30% of the time.

The study ran its PCR with 60 Vbeta and 13 Jbeta primers. The repertoire was sequenced with immunoSEQ multiplex PCR; TCRdb's copy has only in-frame clones and lacks some. Here the sample spans about 150,000 clones, about 76% being singletons. Losses at the gene ends were 4 bases for V and 5 bases for J; bases not matched to a gene: 4. Germline V gene sequence: CDR1 LGHNA, CDR2 YNFKEQ. This CDR3 region has 15 residues. Details on this clone: Its target is not known.

J is TRBJ2-5 and V is TRBV4-2; 13 positions match TRBD2. This TCR was recovered from a male donor in good health and CMV-seronegative. Specimen: PBMCs. As DNA, the CDR3 is TGTGCCAGCAGCCGAACTAGCGGGGGGGCTGAGACCCAGTACTTC. Protein sequence: CASSRTSGGAETQYF.